The source of this T cell receptor (beta chain) is a study of T-cell memory formation after mild COVID-19. Whole-study results and caveats: Largely, contracting CD4+ clones fell within CM and EM, and contracting CD8+ clones within EMRA.

This CDR3 contains 18 residues. Germline lookup yields CDR1 SGHRS and CDR2 YFSETQ. With 1 base removed from V and 6 bases from J, the gap between germline ends came to 20 bases. Libraries for TCRalpha and TCRbeta carried sample barcodes and unique molecular identifiers via 5'RACE. In TCRdb, the 5' RACE reads were re-called with MiXCR into one record per CDR3 protein. The sample carries hundreds of thousands of distinct CDR3 sequences, under 20% recorded once. Details on this clonotype: What it recognizes is unknown.

The sample taken for sequencing was PBMCs or a T cell subset sorted from them (not recorded which). This sequence was found in a man aged 18 to 30 who had mild COVID-19 (a few samples of this study predate the infection). Cell type and time point are not known. V gene TRBV5-1 combines with J gene TRBJ1-6; D is undetermined. In nucleotides, the CDR3 is TGCGCCAGCAGCTTGTACCCCGGTAATACAGATGGTAATTCACCCCTCCACTTT. Its protein is CASSLYPGNTDGNSPLHF.